This T cell receptor (beta chain) was documented in a study of T cells after yellow fever vaccination. Using its own MiXCR run on the 5' RACE reads, TCRdb lists one record per CDR3 protein. The table records roughly 520,000 distinct CDR3 sequences, 21% of them present only once. This clonotype has just a few counts. Its antigen is undetermined. Study-level findings and limits: A weaker secondary response peaked on day 5, the primary on day 15.

Here the sequenced sample was PBMCs, taken about 20 days after the first yellow fever vaccination. The receptor was derived from a young man who received the YFV17D yellow fever vaccine.

The chain's CDR3 is CASSSKWTGDTGELFF. CDR3 nucleotide sequence: TGCGCCAGCAGCTCAAAATGGACAGGAGATACCGGGGAGCTGTTTTTT. The chain joins TRBV5-1 to TRBJ2-2; TRBD1 matches 7 bases. The germline V gene encodes CDR1 SGHRS and CDR2 YFSETQ. This CDR3 region has 16 residues. With 3 bases clipped from V and 5 bases from J, the junction kept 10 bases outside the gene matches.